This TCR beta chain comes out of a study of CD8 T cells in Susac syndrome. V was clipped by 6 bases and J by 0 bases, with 14 bases between them. CDR3 length equals 15 residues. A quantity of about 0.45 to 1 ug RNA underwent reverse transcription using random hexamers. TCRdb re-called the immunoSEQ multiplex PCR reads through MiXCR, storing one row per CDR3 protein. The sample records around 170,000 distinct CDR3 sequences, approximately 95% being singletons. Material for sequencing was CD4+ T cells from PBMCs. This TCR was sampled from a human donor with Susac syndrome. The gene calls are TRBV12-3 or TRBV12-4 and TRBJ1-1; no clear D gene. CDR3 amino acids: CASRAQNDLNTEAFF. CDR3 DNA sequence: TGTGCCAGCAGAGCACAGAACGACCTGAACACTGAAGCTTTCTTT.